These 29 T cell receptor beta chains share one sample of origin, sequenced in a study of T cells expressing NK-cell markers. TCRdb re-called the 5' RACE reads and shows each CDR3 protein once, DNA omitted. The sample shows hundreds of thousands of distinct CDR3 sequences, and 6% to 9.5% sits with its ten largest clones. The sequencing input was blood T cells: a sorted CD56 or NKG2C T cell subset, CD4+ or CD8+ T cells, or bulk PBMC T cells (not recorded which). Receptors originate from a woman between 18 and 70 years old in good health.

The rearrangement uses TRBV6-6 and TRBJ1-1. The germline V gene has CDR1 MNHNY and CDR2 SVGAGI (reference sequence). This CDR3 contains 13 residues. This chain's CDR3 is CASVRELDTEAFF.

The chain joins TRBV20-1 to TRBJ1-1; lacking DNA, the TRBD1 call made by TCRdb goes unchecked. From germline, CDR1 is DFQATT and CDR2 SNEGSKA (reference sequence). CDR3 size: 13 residues. The chain's CDR3 is CSAPGASDTEAFF.

The chain joins TRBV18 to TRBJ2-2. The CDR3 sequence is 13 residues long. Germline V gene data show CDR1 as KGHSH and CDR2 as LQKENI. CDR3 loop: CASSNKNTGELFF.

This clonotype is called medium-sized (0.01 to 0.1%) based on its frequency. The genes are TRBV4-1 and TRBJ2-1; TCRdb reports TRBD2, a call that lacks DNA to check it against. Germline lookup yields CDR1 MGHRA and CDR2 YSYEKL. The CDR3 extends over 16 amino acids. The chain's CDR3 is CASSQLGTSGIYEQFF.

The chain carries TRBV28 and TRBJ2-7; TCRdb names TRBD2, which stays unverified in the absence of DNA. This CDR3 region has 15 residues. Per germline, CDR1 MDHEN and CDR2 SYDVKM. The CDR3 reads CASIGRQLISYEQYF.

The chain uses TRBV19 and TRBJ2-3; the D call of TRBD2 rests on TCRdb alone, since no DNA is present to check it. The CDR3 covers 15 residues. Per the germline V gene, CDR1 is LNHDA and CDR2 is SQIVND (reference sequence). The CDR3 loop reads CASTPRGMGTDTQYF.

The chain links TRBV11-1 to TRBJ2-7. In germline, CDR1 is SGHAT, CDR2 FQDESV (reference sequence). The CDR3 runs to 13 residues. The CDR3 here is CASSFFGSYEQYF. The full variable domain, its missing parts supplied by reference TRBV11-1 and TRBJ2-7, is EAEVAQSPRYKITEKSQAVAFWCDPISGHATLYWYRQILGQGPELLVQFQDESVVDDSQLPKDRFSAERLKGVDSTLKIQPAELGDSAMYLCASSFFGSYEQYFGPGTRLTVT.

The chain is built from TRBV7-9 and TRBJ2-3. This CDR3 region has 13 residues. Per germline, CDR1 SEHNR and CDR2 FQNEAQ (reference sequence). The CDR3 reads CASSLELAGTQYF.

This chain links TRBV7-2 with TRBJ1-2; TCRdb's D call, TRBD1, is unchecked because there is no DNA. The length of the CDR3 is 17 residues. The germline gives CDR1 SGHTA, CDR2 FQGNSA. This CDR3 is CASSRQIRGKGYYGYTF.

The chain is built from TRBV4-2 and TRBJ2-1; the TCRdb call, TRBD2, lacks DNA for checking. From germline, CDR1 is LGHNA and CDR2 YNFKEQ. CDR3 length equals 19 residues. The CDR3 loop is CASSGWASGGLSSYNEQFF.

The V call is TRBV29-1, the J call TRBJ2-1. Germline V gene data show CDR1 as SQVTM and CDR2 as ANQGSEA. The CDR3 is 13 residues long. CDR3 sequence reads: CSVEMSSFPEQFF.

The chain employs TRBV12-3 or TRBV12-4 and TRBJ2-2; the TCRdb call, TRBD2, lacks DNA for checking. The CDR3 runs to 15 residues. The chain's CDR3 is CASRGLTRDTGELFF.

The J gene is TRBJ1-1, the V gene TRBV16. Germline CDR1 reads KGHSY; CDR2 reads FQNENV. The CDR3 is 13 amino acids. The CDR3 sequence is CASSEGSGTEAFF.

V gene TRBV12-3 or TRBV12-4 combines with J gene TRBJ1-2; with no DNA, the TCRdb D assignment of TRBD1 cannot be verified. The CDR3 contains 14 residues. CDR3 amino acids: CASSVRTGNHGYTF.

The V call is TRBV6-5, the J call TRBJ2-2; TCRdb reports TRBD1, a call that lacks DNA to check it against. Germline values: CDR1 MNHEY, CDR2 SVGAGI. This CDR3 comprises 12 residues. The CDR3 spells CASSPWPGELFF.

V and J are TRBV5-1 and TRBJ2-3; without DNA, the TCRdb call of TRBD1 cannot be checked. Looked up from germline, CDR1 is SGHRS and CDR2 is YFSETQ. This CDR3 is 17 amino acids long. The chain's CDR3 is CASSLDGLGLGENTQYF.

The V call is TRBV5-5, the J call TRBJ1-1. The CDR3 length is 13 residues. Germline CDR1 is SGHKS and CDR2 is YYEKEE (reference sequence). CDR3 residues: CASSLELNTEAFF.

CDR3 protein: CASSPPGQGSSGANVLTF. The chain combines TRBV18 with TRBJ2-6; TCRdb's D gene call, TRBD1, goes unchecked for lack of DNA. This CDR3 spans 18 amino acids. Per germline, CDR1 KGHSH and CDR2 LQKENI.

The rearrangement joins TRBV20-1 to TRBJ2-2; TCRdb selects TRBD2, and the lack of DNA leaves this call unchecked. The germline V gene has CDR1 DFQATT and CDR2 SNEGSKA (reference sequence). The CDR3 runs 15 residues. The CDR3 is CSARGGGLPVGELFF.

V and J are TRBV9 and TRBJ1-2. This CDR3 has 13 residues. CDR1 is SGDLS and CDR2 is YYNGEE in the germline V gene. The CDR3 sequence: CASSGRVGYGYTF.

The rearrangement joins TRBV11-1 to TRBJ2-7; TCRdb picks TRBD1, but there is no DNA to check that call. CDR1 SGHAT and CDR2 FQDESV come from the germline V gene (reference sequence). The CDR3 totals 14 residues. The CDR3 sequence is CASSATGSGYEQYF.

The chain couples TRBV7-2 to TRBJ1-6. The CDR3 contains 13 residues. The germline V gene encodes CDR1 SGHTA and CDR2 FQGNSA. This CDR3 reads CASSENYNSPLHF.

The chain uses TRBV15 and TRBJ2-4; absent DNA, TCRdb's TRBD2 call cannot be checked. CDR3 size: 18 residues. Per germline, CDR1 LNHNV and CDR2 YYDKDF (reference sequence). CDR3 sequence: CATSRANRLVLVKNIQYF.

J is TRBJ2-5 and V is TRBV20-1; TCRdb's D gene call, TRBD1, goes unchecked for lack of DNA. From germline, CDR1 is DFQATT and CDR2 SNEGSKA (reference sequence). The CDR3 totals 12 residues. This CDR3 reads CSAREVQETQYF.

V and J are TRBV20-1 and TRBJ1-1; TCRdb calls TRBD1, which cannot be checked without DNA. The CDR3 runs 13 residues. Germline CDR1 is DFQATT and CDR2 is SNEGSKA (reference sequence). The CDR3 reads CSARGTWSPVAFF.

This chain joins TRBV4-1 and TRBJ1-3. The CDR3 is 16 residues long. Germline CDR1 reads MGHRA; CDR2 reads YSYEKL. This CDR3 reads CASSLQMGSSGNTIYF.

The rearrangement joins TRBV7-9 to TRBJ2-2; the D gene TCRdb calls, TRBD1, cannot be checked with no DNA. Germline V gene data show CDR1 as SEHNR and CDR2 as FQNEAQ (reference sequence). CDR3 length equals 15 residues. The CDR3 is CASSFGQGFTGELFF. Drawing the rest from reference TRBV7-9 and TRBJ2-2, the complete variable domain is DTGVSQNPRHKITKRGQNVTFRCDPISEHNRLYWYRQTLGQGPEFLTYFQNEAQLEKSRLLSDRFSAERPKGSFSTLEIQRTEQGDSAMYLCASSFGQGFTGELFFGEGSRLTVL.

The genes are TRBV6-1 and TRBJ2-5; the D call of TRBD1 rests on TCRdb alone, since no DNA is present to check it. This CDR3 has 13 residues. Germline CDR1 MNHNS, CDR2 SASEGT. CDR3 amino acids: CASSGQGKETQYF.

V gene TRBV5-1 combines with J gene TRBJ2-1; the D gene TCRdb calls, TRBD1, cannot be checked with no DNA. Germline CDR1 and CDR2: SGHRS and YFSETQ. This CDR3 contains 17 residues. This CDR3 is CASSLEGSGGAINEQFF.